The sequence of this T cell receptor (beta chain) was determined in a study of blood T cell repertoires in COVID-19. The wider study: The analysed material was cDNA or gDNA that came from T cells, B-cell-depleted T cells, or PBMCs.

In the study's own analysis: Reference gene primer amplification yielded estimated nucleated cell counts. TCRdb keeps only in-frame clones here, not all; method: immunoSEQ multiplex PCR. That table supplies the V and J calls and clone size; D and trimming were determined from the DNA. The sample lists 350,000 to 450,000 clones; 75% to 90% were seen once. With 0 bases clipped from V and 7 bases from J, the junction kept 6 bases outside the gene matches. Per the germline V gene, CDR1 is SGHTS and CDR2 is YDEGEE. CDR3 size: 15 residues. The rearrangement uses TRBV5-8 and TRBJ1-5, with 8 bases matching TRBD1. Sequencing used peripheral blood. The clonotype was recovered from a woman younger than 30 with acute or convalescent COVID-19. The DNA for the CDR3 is TGTGCCAGCAGCTTGGCAGGACAGGGCTGGCAGCCCCAGCATTTT. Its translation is CASSLAGQGWQPQHF.